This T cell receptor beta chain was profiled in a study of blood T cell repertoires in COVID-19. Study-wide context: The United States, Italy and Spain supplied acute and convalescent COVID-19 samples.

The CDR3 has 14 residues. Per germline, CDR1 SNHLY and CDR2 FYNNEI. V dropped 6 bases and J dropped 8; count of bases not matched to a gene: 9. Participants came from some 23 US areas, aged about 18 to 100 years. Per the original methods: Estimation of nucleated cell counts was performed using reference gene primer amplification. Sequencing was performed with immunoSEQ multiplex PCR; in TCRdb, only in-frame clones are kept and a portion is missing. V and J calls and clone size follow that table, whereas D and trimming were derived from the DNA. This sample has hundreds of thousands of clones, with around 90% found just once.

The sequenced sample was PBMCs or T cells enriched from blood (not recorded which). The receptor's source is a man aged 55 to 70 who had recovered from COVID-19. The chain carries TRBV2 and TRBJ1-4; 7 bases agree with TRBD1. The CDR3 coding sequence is TGTGCCAGCAGCCGTGACAGGGAGTGGGAAAAACTGTTTTTT. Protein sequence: CASSRDREWEKLFF.